The 32 T cell receptor beta chains presented below share a single source sample, sequenced in a study of T-cell reconstitution after alpha-beta-depleted transplantation in children. Unique molecular identifiers tagged the TCRbeta library. MiXCR, applied by TCRdb to the PCR reads, yields one record per CDR3 protein. The top ten clones hold 2% to 3% of a sample with some 350,000 distinct CDR3 sequences, around a tenth of them seen once. Sequenced here: PBMCs from the stem cell graft donor, sampled from the stem cell graft. The receptors were gathered from a human donor who donated a stem cell graft to a child with acute lymphoblastic leukemia.

The chain carries TRBV28 and TRBJ2-5, with D tentatively TRBD1 (6 bases). The CDR3 is 14 amino acids. Germline CDR1 and CDR2: MDHEN and SYDVKM. V gave up 5 bases and J gave up 3 bases, with 13 bases separating them. CDR3 in amino acids: CASSPLRTEETQYF. The CDR3 DNA is TGTGCCAGCAGTCCACTCCGGACAGAAGAGACCCAGTACTTC.

The chain is built from TRBV20-1 and TRBJ1-5; a weak D match, TRBD1 (6 bases). The ends were cut back, 2 bases at V and 4 bases at J, with 12 bases in the middle. The CDR3 totals 14 residues. Germline CDR1 DFQATT, CDR2 SNEGSKA (reference sequence). The CDR3 DNA is TGCAGTGCTAGAAAACAGGGATCGAATCAGCCCCAGCATTTT. Translation: CSARKQGSNQPQHF.

This clonotype has a count of ten or more. V is TRBV27 and J is TRBJ1-5, with no clear D. CDR1 is MNHEY, CDR2 SMNVEV, per germline (reference sequence). The V end lost 9 bases, the J end lost 5 bases, and 5 bases lay between the germline ends. The CDR3 loop spans 10 amino acids. The CDR3 sequence: CASYDQPQHF. CDR3 bases: TGTGCCAGTTACGATCAGCCCCAGCATTTT.

The chain joins TRBV4-1 to TRBJ2-7, with D tentatively TRBD2 (5 bases). Per germline, CDR1 MGHRA and CDR2 YSYEKL. The CDR3 runs to 16 residues. V was shortened by 3 bases and J by 0 bases, with 15 bases between the two germline ends. CDR3 coding DNA: TGCGCCAGCAGCCAGGGCTGGAGCGGAACCTCCTACGAGCAGTACTTC. Its translation is CASSQGWSGTSYEQYF.

The table lists this clonotype with a few counts. The V call is TRBV20-1, the J call TRBJ2-1; 11 nucleotides align to TRBD2. Unmatched junction bases numbered 9, after V lost 2 bases and J lost 9 bases. Germline assignment: CDR1 DFQATT and CDR2 SNEGSKA (reference sequence). This CDR3 region has 15 residues. This CDR3 reads CSARRPGLAVGEQFF. The CDR3 bases are TGCAGTGCTAGAAGACCGGGACTAGCGGTTGGTGAGCAGTTCTTC.

This clonotype showed up many times. V gene TRBV7-9 combines with J gene TRBJ2-7; D is possibly TRBD2 (6 bases). The germline V and J ends were trimmed by 3 bases and 2 bases, with 8 bases remaining between them. The CDR3 loop spans 13 amino acids. CDR1 is SEHNR and CDR2 is FQNEAQ in the germline V gene (reference sequence). CDR3 sequence: CASSLGGTYEQYF. The CDR3 DNA sequence: TGTGCCAGCAGCTTGGGGGGAACCTACGAGCAGTACTTC.

A few counts support this clonotype. This chain uses TRBV29-1 with TRBJ1-1; D remains unclear. The V end was cut by 4 bases, the J end by 0 bases, with 9 bases between. The length of the CDR3 is 13 residues. CDR1 and CDR2 from the germline V gene are SQVTM and ANQGSEA. The DNA for the CDR3 is TGCAGCGTTGGCACGATTATGAACACTGAAGCTTTCTTT. This codes for CSVGTIMNTEAFF.

The table lists this clonotype with many counts. The chain employs TRBV29-1 and TRBJ1-3; D remains unclear. V lost 3 bases and J 4 bases, leaving 10 bases between the germline ends. CDR1 SQVTM and CDR2 ANQGSEA come from the germline V gene. This CDR3 contains 13 residues. The CDR3 region is CSVDISGGNTIYF. In DNA, the CDR3 is TGCAGCGTTGATATCTCGGGGGGAAACACCATATATTTT. The full variable domain, with the rest looked up from reference TRBV29-1 and TRBJ1-3, is SAVISQKPSRDICQRGTSLTIQCQVDSQVTMMFWYRQQPGQSLTLIATANQGSEATYESGFVIDKFPISRPNLTFSTLTVSNMSPEDSSIYLCSVDISGGNTIYFGEGSWLTVV.

The rearrangement joins TRBV20-1 to TRBJ1-1; D gene uncertain. This CDR3 is built from 14 residues. The V end was cut by 6 bases, the J end by 0 bases, with 14 bases between. Germline V gene data show CDR1 as DFQATT and CDR2 as SNEGSKA (reference sequence). The CDR3 region has the DNA TGCAGTGCGCCGCCTTGGGGTTTGAACACTGAAGCTTTCTTT. Translation: CSAPPWGLNTEAFF.

A few counts support this clonotype. CDR3: CASSLEPGLNQPQHF. CDR3 DNA: TGCGCCAGCAGCTTGGAACCAGGGCTCAATCAGCCCCAGCATTTT. This chain connects TRBV5-1 to TRBJ1-5, with D possibly being TRBD1 (5 bases). Germline lookup yields CDR1 SGHRS and CDR2 YFSETQ. V lost 0 bases, J lost 3 bases, and 10 bases lay in between. This CDR3 contains 15 residues.

CDR3 DNA sequence: TGTGCCAGCAGTCTCCTTCGTGGTAGCACAGATACGCAGTATTTT. This codes for CASSLLRGSTDTQYF. The chain has TRBV27 and TRBJ2-3; no firm D call. Germline values: CDR1 MNHEY, CDR2 SMNVEV (reference sequence). This CDR3 has 15 residues. Trimming took 5 bases from V and 0 from J, leaving 12 bases between them.

This chain links TRBV5-6 with TRBJ1-5, with D tentatively TRBD1 (6 bases). This CDR3 comprises 15 residues. The V gene's germline CDR1 is SGHDT and CDR2 YYEEEE. Trimming cost V 5 bases and J 1 base, with 13 bases left between them. Here the CDR3 reads CASRIQGRSNQPQHF. For the CDR3, the DNA is TGTGCCAGCAGGATACAGGGCCGGAGCAATCAGCCCCAGCATTTT.

The rearrangement links TRBV5-1 to TRBJ2-5; tentatively, D is TRBD1 (6 bases). V lost 7 bases to trimming and J lost 2 bases, with 15 bases between them. The CDR3 has 14 amino acids. Germline loops: CDR1 SGHRS, CDR2 YFSETQ. The CDR3 sequence is CASSSTGIQETQYF. As DNA, the CDR3 is TGCGCCAGCTCATCTACAGGGATTCAAGAGACCCAGTACTTC.

Ten or more counts support this clonotype. The chain has TRBV7-9 and TRBJ2-5; 7 nucleotides line up with TRBD2. CDR1 is SEHNR and CDR2 is FQNEAQ in the germline V gene (reference sequence). The J segment lost 2 bases and the V segment lost 4 bases, leaving 10 bases of the junction unmatched. This CDR3 region has 16 residues. CDR3 nucleotides: TGTGCCAGCAGCTCCGTGCCAGCGGGGTTGCAAGAGACCCAGTACTTC. It translates to CASSSVPAGLQETQYF.

The rearrangement uses TRBV12-3 or TRBV12-4 and TRBJ2-1, with D maybe TRBD2 (5 bases). Between the trimmed V and J ends, which lost 5 bases and 0 bases, there was a span of 17 bases. The CDR3 consists of 17 residues. The CDR3 DNA reads as TGTGCCAGCAGTCCGCCGAGCGGCACTAGCTCCTACAATGAGCAGTTCTTC. The encoded protein is CASSPPSGTSSYNEQFF.

The rearrangement joins TRBV28 to TRBJ1-4; no clear D. Trimming took 5 bases from V and 4 from J, leaving 8 bases between them. Germline CDR1 reads MDHEN; CDR2 reads SYDVKM. The CDR3 length is 13 residues. The CDR3 here is CASSPPVNEKLFF. The DNA for the CDR3 is TGTGCCAGCAGTCCCCCTGTTAATGAAAAACTGTTTTTT.

This clonotype appeared a few times. The chain employs TRBV6-5 and TRBJ2-7; 10 bases are a match to TRBD1. V gave up 0 bases and J gave up 4 bases; unmatched junction bases: 3. There are 15 residues in the CDR3. The germline gives CDR1 MNHEY, CDR2 SVGAGI. This CDR3 is CASSYSPGQGYEQYF. CDR3 coding DNA: TGTGCCAGCAGTTACTCGCCGGGACAGGGGTACGAGCAGTACTTC.

This clonotype has ten or more counts. The gene calls are TRBV4-1 and TRBJ2-6; TRBD2 matches 12 bases. CDR3 size: 19 residues. V dropped 1 base and J dropped 0; count of bases not matched to a gene: 4. The V gene's germline CDR1 is MGHRA and CDR2 YSYEKL. Written as DNA, the CDR3 is TGCGCCAGCAGCCAAGGACTAGCGGGAGACCGCTCTGGGGCCAACGTCCTGACTTTC. Translated: CASSQGLAGDRSGANVLTF.

In this sample, this clonotype turned up many times. This chain joins TRBV6-1 and TRBJ1-5; 7 bases map to TRBD1. Germline values: CDR1 MNHNS, CDR2 SASEGT. J gave up 7 bases and V 3 bases, and 6 bases lay outside the gene matches. The CDR3 extends over 14 amino acids. The chain's CDR3 is CASSDTGVGQPQHF. In DNA form, the CDR3 reads TGTGCCAGCAGTGATACAGGGGTTGGCCAGCCCCAGCATTTT.

This clonotype was seen a few times. This chain joins TRBV5-1 and TRBJ2-1; D uncertain. CDR3 length: 16 residues. CDR1 and CDR2 (germline): SGHRS, YFSETQ. V lost 0 bases, J lost 0 bases, and 10 bases lay in between. The CDR3 nucleotides read TGCGCCAGCAGCTTGGTCCCGGGCAGCTCCTACAATGAGCAGTTCTTC. As protein: CASSLVPGSSYNEQFF.

In its sample, this clonotype was seen a few times. The V call is TRBV5-1, the J call TRBJ1-2, with D uncertain. Per germline, CDR1 SGHRS and CDR2 YFSETQ. V lost 1 base, J lost 4 bases, and 5 bases lay in between. The CDR3 is 12 residues long. The CDR3 DNA reads TGCGCCAGCAGCTTGACAGCCTATGGCTACACCTTC. Protein sequence: CASSLTAYGYTF. Supplemented by reference TRBV5-1 and TRBJ1-2, the full variable domain reads KAGVTQTPRYLIKTRGQQVTLSCSPISGHRSVSWYQQTPGQGLQFLFEYFSETQRNKGNFPGRFSGRQFSNSRSEMNVSTLELGDSALYLCASSLTAYGYTFGSGTRLTVV.

To note about this clonotype: The junction and the germline gene differ at one end; a read error may be behind it. The rearrangement joins TRBV5-1 to TRBJ2-5, with 10 bases fitting TRBD2. Germline CDR1 SGHRS, CDR2 YFSETQ. This CDR3 has 20 residues. CDR3 protein: CATSLRWGAGGPNKEETQYF. The CDR3 nucleotides read TGCGCCACCAGCCTACGATGGGGAGCGGGAGGGCCGAACAAGGAAGAGACCCAGTACTTT.

This clonotype has only a few counts. This chain uses TRBV15 with TRBJ1-5; no reliable D call. Germline V gene sequence: CDR1 LNHNV, CDR2 YYDKDF (reference sequence). Trimming cost V 0 bases and J 5 bases, with 8 bases left between them. This CDR3 has 14 amino acids. Here the CDR3 DNA reads TGTGCCACCAGCAGAGATCTAACGTATCAGCCCCAGCATTTT. Translation gives CATSRDLTYQPQHF.

This clonotype was seen only a few times. The chain uses TRBV12-3 or TRBV12-4 and TRBJ2-1; tentative D call: TRBD2 (5 bases). The CDR3 is 17 residues long. Trimming left V 3 bases short and J 0 bases short, with 15 bases between. CDR3 loop: CASSLSFRGSSYNEQFF. Here the CDR3 DNA reads TGTGCCAGCAGTTTGTCGTTTAGAGGGAGCTCCTACAATGAGCAGTTCTTC.

This chain uses TRBV12-3 or TRBV12-4 with TRBJ2-7; D might be TRBD2 (5 bases). The CDR3 totals 13 residues. V was cut by 6 bases and J by 3 bases, with 12 bases left in between. The chain's CDR3 is CASRQDSYYEQYF. For the CDR3, the DNA is TGTGCCAGCAGGCAGGACTCCTACTACGAGCAGTACTTC.

This clonotype has only a few counts. The chain joins TRBV4-2 to TRBJ2-1; 14 nucleotides line up with TRBD2. After removal of 1 base from V and 8 bases from J, the junction contained 7 bases not matched to a gene. Germline CDR1 reads LGHNA; CDR2 reads YNFKEQ. The CDR3 loop spans 17 amino acids. The CDR3 spells CASSQVLSGLAGDEQFF. CDR3 nucleotide sequence: TGTGCCAGCAGCCAAGTTTTATCGGGACTAGCGGGAGATGAGCAGTTCTTC.

The V gene is TRBV20-1, the J gene TRBJ2-3; D not certain. The CDR3 extends over 18 amino acids. Germline V CDR1 and CDR2: DFQATT, SNEGSKA (reference sequence). V was trimmed by 0 bases and J by 1 base, leaving 20 bases between them. In DNA, the CDR3 is TGCAGTGCTAGAGATGCCCGCGGCCGCCCGGGCCGCACAGATACGCAGTATTTT. It encodes CSARDARGRPGRTDTQYF.

In nucleotides, the CDR3 is TGTGCCAGCAGCAAAGATGAGGAGAAGAGGTGGGTGAGCGCGGGGGTTACCTACGAGCAGTACTTC. Translated: CASSKDEEKRWVSAGVTYEQYF. The V call is TRBV21-1, the J call TRBJ2-7; the tabulated D call, TRBD1, remains unverified against the DNA. TRBV21-1 is classified as a pseudogene. The CDR3 consists of 22 residues.

This clonotype was seen more than once but under ten times. The rearrangement uses TRBV5-1 and TRBJ2-2, with D possibly matching TRBD2 (5 bases). The germline V and J ends were trimmed by 0 bases and 4 bases, with 10 bases remaining between them. The CDR3 length is 15 residues. The germline V gene has CDR1 SGHRS and CDR2 YFSETQ. Written as DNA, the CDR3 is TGCGCCAGCAGCTTGGTCATTGGGAGCACCGGGGAGCTGTTTTTT. This codes for CASSLVIGSTGELFF.

CDR3 nucleotide sequence: TGCGCCAGCAGCCAGGTTACCCCTCACAGGGGGCGGGTTGTGAACACTGAAGCTTTCTTT. Encoded protein: CASSQVTPHRGRVVNTEAFF. The chain uses TRBV4-1 and TRBJ1-1, with TRBD1 identical over 9 bases. V gave up 3 bases and J gave up 0 bases; unmatched junction bases: 17. Germline V gene sequence: CDR1 MGHRA, CDR2 YSYEKL. The CDR3 totals 20 residues.

This sequence joins TRBV20-1 and TRBJ2-7; TRBD1 agrees at 7 bases. The CDR3 contains 16 residues. The V segment lost 0 bases and the J segment 2 bases; nucleotides outside the gene matches: 10. The germline V gene has CDR1 DFQATT and CDR2 SNEGSKA (reference sequence). The CDR3: CSARDLSRQGAYEQYF. CDR3 in DNA: TGCAGTGCTAGAGATCTGTCGCGGCAGGGGGCCTACGAGCAGTACTTC.

This clonotype has more than one count but fewer than ten. V gene TRBV4-2 combines with J gene TRBJ1-1, with TRBD1 as a possible D gene (6 bases). Per the germline V gene, CDR1 is LGHNA and CDR2 is YNFKEQ. This CDR3 has 15 amino acids. V lost 0 bases to trimming and J lost 2 bases, with 10 bases between them. This chain's CDR3 is CASSQEQGLNTEAFF. For the CDR3, the DNA is TGTGCCAGCAGCCAAGAACAGGGCCTAAACACTGAAGCTTTCTTT.